The 10 T cell receptor beta chains given below trace back to one sample, sequenced in a study of blood T cell repertoires in COVID-19. TCRdb's copy holds only in-frame clones and misses some; the assay was immunoSEQ multiplex PCR. The sample records around 330,000 clones, 80% to 90% being singletons. Source material: PBMCs or T cells enriched from blood (not recorded which). Every receptor here comes from a woman under 30 who had recovered from COVID-19.

The V gene is TRBV27, the J gene TRBJ1-1, with a tentative D call TRBD1 (6 bases). Trimming took off 10 bases at V and 1 base at J, with 16 bases between the two ends. The CDR3 length is 14 residues. Germline-derived CDR1 and CDR2 are MNHEY and SMNVEV (reference sequence). CDR3 nucleotides: TGTGCCACCCTCCCGGGGGGCTGGAACACTGAAGCTTTCTTT. Amino acids: CATLPGGWNTEAFF.

J is TRBJ2-3 and V is TRBV29-1, with 9 positions matching TRBD1. The CDR3 has 14 residues. Germline V gene lookup returns CDR1 SQVTM and CDR2 ANQGSEA. Losses at the gene ends were 7 bases for V and 1 base for J; bases not matched to a gene: 6. For the CDR3, the DNA is TGCAGCGCTGGACAGGGGTTCGGCACAGATACGCAGTATTTT. Translation gives CSAGQGFGTDTQYF.

This clone was observed at least ten times. This rearrangement joins TRBV7-8 to TRBJ1-4; D possibly corresponds to TRBD1 (5 bases). The germline gives CDR1 SGHVS, CDR2 FQNEAQ. The CDR3 sequence is 14 residues long. Trimming left V 5 bases short and J 7 bases short, with 14 bases between. CDR3 residues: CASSVYGGSEKLFF. The CDR3 region has the DNA TGTGCCAGCAGCGTTTACGGGGGGAGTGAAAAACTGTTTTTT.

The chain couples TRBV4-3 to TRBJ1-6; 9 nucleotides agree with TRBD1. The J segment lost 10 bases and the V segment lost 0 bases, leaving 7 bases of the junction unmatched. CDR1 and CDR2 from the germline V gene are LGHNA and YSLEER. This CDR3 is built from 16 residues. This CDR3 reads CASSQDRRDRASPLHF. CDR3 coding DNA: TGCGCCAGCAGCCAAGATAGGCGGGACAGGGCATCACCCCTCCACTTT.

The genes are TRBV11-3 and TRBJ2-3, with 10 bases aligning to TRBD2. V dropped 1 base and J dropped 5; count of bases not matched to a gene: 6. Germline values: CDR1 SGHNT, CDR2 YENEEA. The CDR3 contains 16 residues. CDR3: CASSLVSGGAGDTQYF. In nucleotides, the CDR3 is TGTGCCAGCAGCTTAGTAAGCGGGGGGGCCGGAGATACGCAGTATTTT.

The chain employs TRBV10-3 and TRBJ2-7, with TRBD2 identical over 7 bases. In germline, CDR1 is ENHRY, CDR2 SYGVKD. The junction had 9 bases not matched to a gene; V was cut back by 2 bases and J by 5 bases. The CDR3 is 15 residues long. Here the CDR3 DNA reads TGTGCCATCAGTGAGAGGGACTATTTCTTACACGAGCAGTACTTC. This translates into CAISERDYFLHEQYF.

This clone was seen ten or more times. V usage is TRBV9 and J usage is TRBJ2-3; tentative D call: TRBD2 (6 bases). The CDR3 spans 15 residues. V lost 3 bases, J lost 4 bases, and 15 bases lay in between. Germline V gene sequence: CDR1 SGDLS, CDR2 YYNGEE. CDR3 in DNA: TGTGCCAGCAGCGCCGGGACTGCTTGGGCAGATACGCAGTATTTT. Translating it yields CASSAGTAWADTQYF.

The V and J genes are TRBV5-1 and TRBJ2-5; the match to TRBD2 covers 7 bases. Per the germline V gene, CDR1 is SGHRS and CDR2 is YFSETQ. Losses at the gene ends were 0 bases for V and 0 bases for J; bases not matched to a gene: 8. The CDR3 runs to 17 residues. CDR3 protein: CASSLGASGRYQETQYF. CDR3 bases: TGCGCCAGCAGCTTGGGTGCTAGCGGAAGGTACCAAGAGACCCAGTACTTC.

This chain links TRBV4-1 with TRBJ1-2; the match to TRBD1 covers 8 bases. The CDR3 is made up of 16 amino acids. Trimming took 1 base from V and 4 from J; bases not matched to a gene: 8. Per germline, CDR1 MGHRA and CDR2 YSYEKL. In DNA, the CDR3 is TGCGCCAGCAGCCAAGGGGTCCAGGGGGCTGGCTATGGCTACACCTTC. It yields the protein CASSQGVQGAGYGYTF.

This chain connects TRBV28 to TRBJ2-7, with 10 bases fitting TRBD2. The ends lost 6 bases at V and 5 bases at J; junction bases unmatched: 10. Germline assignment: CDR1 MDHEN and CDR2 SYDVKM. This CDR3 has 15 amino acids. CDR3 in amino acids: CASSHGSGRYDEQYF. The CDR3 bases are TGTGCCAGCAGCCACGGTAGCGGGAGGTACGACGAGCAGTACTTC.